This record looks at one T cell receptor beta chain sequence and its context. TCRdb passed the RT-PCR reads through MiXCR, listing each CDR3 protein once. The profile shows approximately 160,000 distinct CDR3 sequences, approximately 25% of them singletons. The CDR3 extends over 14 amino acids. Germline loops: CDR1 SEHNR, CDR2 FQNEAQ (reference sequence). The junction had 7 bases not matched to a gene; V was cut back by 3 bases and J by 7 bases. These data are taken from a study of patients and donors after allogeneic stem cell transplantation. This sequence was found in a human donor who was either an allogeneic HSCT recipient or a stem cell or donor lymphocyte infusion donor (not recorded which). It is not recorded whose cells these are; they may come from a transplant donor. The rearrangement uses TRBV7-9 and TRBJ1-2; 8 nucleotides agree with TRBD1. Input material: blood, either unsorted or a sorted T cell fraction (not recorded which). The CDR3 sequence: CASSLDRVGRGYTF. Here the CDR3 DNA reads TGTGCCAGCAGCTTGGACAGGGTTGGTCGTGGCTACACCTTC. The complete variable domain, with remaining parts taken from reference TRBV7-9 and TRBJ1-2, reads DTGVSQNPRHKITKRGQNVTFRCDPISEHNRLYWYRQTLGQGPEFLTYFQNEAQLEKSRLLSDRFSAERPKGSFSTLEIQRTEQGDSAMYLCASSLDRVGRGYTFGSGTRLTVV.